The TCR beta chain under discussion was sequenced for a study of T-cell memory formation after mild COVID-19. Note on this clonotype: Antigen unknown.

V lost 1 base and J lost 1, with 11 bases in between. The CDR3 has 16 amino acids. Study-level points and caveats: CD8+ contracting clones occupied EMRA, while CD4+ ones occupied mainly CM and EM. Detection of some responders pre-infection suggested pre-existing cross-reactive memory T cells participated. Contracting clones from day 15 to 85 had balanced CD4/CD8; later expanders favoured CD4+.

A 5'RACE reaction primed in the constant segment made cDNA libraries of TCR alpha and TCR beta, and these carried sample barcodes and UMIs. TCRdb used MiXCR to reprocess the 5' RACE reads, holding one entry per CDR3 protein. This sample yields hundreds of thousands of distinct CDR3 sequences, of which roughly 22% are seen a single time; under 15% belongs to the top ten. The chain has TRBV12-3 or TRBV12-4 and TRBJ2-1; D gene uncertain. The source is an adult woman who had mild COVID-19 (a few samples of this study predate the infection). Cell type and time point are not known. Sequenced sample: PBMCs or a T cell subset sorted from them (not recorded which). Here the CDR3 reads CASSLGLGQSYNEQFF. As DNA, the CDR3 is TGTGCCAGCAGTTTAGGCTTGGGCCAGTCCTACAATGAGCAGTTCTTC.